This T cell receptor beta chain was captured by sequencing in a study of blood T cell repertoires in COVID-19 (dated by TCRdb to about 2020). Regarding the research as a whole: Samples covering the acute and convalescent phases of COVID-19 were provided by collaborators in the United States, Italy and Spain. HLA class I and class II types, where available, came from metadata supplied by the sample provider rather than from assay-based typing. The samples were drawn from two sources: the first 160 participants of the ongoing ImmuneRACE study, and 1,254 subjects contributed by 6 global collaborators. The dataset comprised deeply sampled blood TCRbeta repertoires from subjects exposed to, actively infected with, or recovered from COVID-19. The sample metadata nearly always contained a de-identified subject ID, COVID-19 status, age in years and sex. The repertoires were released in a freely available public database meant as a resource for research on the immune response to SARS-CoV-2. The prospective study material was composed of cDNA or gDNA derived from T cells, B-cell-depleted T cells, or PBMCs.

Beyond this particular receptor, the publication reports: The quantity of clinical and demographic metadata differed by source and by participant and was supplied without curation.

Collaborating institutions collected whole blood in K2EDTA tubes following their own protocols. Collaborator samples were shipped for TCRbeta analysis as frozen whole blood, isolated PBMCs, or DNA extracted from either sample type. Notes on this clone: Its antigen is unknown. No base qualities exist here, and no much larger clone lies one base off it.

TCRbeta CDR3 regions were amplified from genomic DNA by means of the immunoSEQ Assay, a bias-controlled multiplex PCR. Concerning the study's data processing: The number of nucleated cells in each sample was estimated by amplification of reference gene primers within the assay. Sequence reads were collapsed and filtered to measure the absolute abundance of every unique TCRbeta CDR3 rearrangement. For each sample, productive Simpson clonality was calculated as the square root of Simpson's diversity index across productive rearrangements. TCRdb carries this immuneACCESS record with in-frame sequences only. Its versions omit some clonotypes, under half of them owing to an unresolved V gene in the studies checked, with the rest unexplained. V and J calls and clone size are copied from that table; D and trimming were computed from the DNA. Here the sample has under 65,000 clones; 91% occur a single time. The ten most abundant clones make up around 9% of the sample.

From a lookup of the germline V gene (reference sequence), CDR1 and CDR2 are LNHDA and SQIVND. A distance of 8 bases separates the germline ends of V and J, which lose 1 base and 8 bases respectively. The CDR3, from cysteine to phenylalanine, totals 13 residues. Of the read, only the CDR3 DNA is kept; its 39 bases are in frame from base 1. The sequenced sample consisted of peripheral blood. The V gene is TRBV19 and the J gene is TRBJ1-4; the D segment cannot be called with confidence. This TCR was recovered from a human donor in a cohort sampled during active COVID-19. The sequence in DNA is TGTGCCAGTAGTATAGTCCTAGGCGAAAAACTGTTTTTT. Protein translation: CASSIVLGEKLFF.